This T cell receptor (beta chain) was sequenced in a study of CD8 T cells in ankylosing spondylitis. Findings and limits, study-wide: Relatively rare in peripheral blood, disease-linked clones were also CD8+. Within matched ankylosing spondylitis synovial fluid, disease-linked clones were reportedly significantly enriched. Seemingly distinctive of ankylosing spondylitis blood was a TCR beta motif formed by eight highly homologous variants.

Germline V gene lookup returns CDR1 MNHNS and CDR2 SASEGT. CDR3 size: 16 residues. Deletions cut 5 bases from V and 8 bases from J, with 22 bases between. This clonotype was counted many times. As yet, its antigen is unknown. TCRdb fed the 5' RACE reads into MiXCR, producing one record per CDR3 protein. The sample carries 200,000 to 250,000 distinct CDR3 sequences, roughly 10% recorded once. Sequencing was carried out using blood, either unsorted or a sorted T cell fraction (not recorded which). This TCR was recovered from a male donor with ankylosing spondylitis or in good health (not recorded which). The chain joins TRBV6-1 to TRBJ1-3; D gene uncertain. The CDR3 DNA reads TGTGCCAGCAGTACGGAGACAATCCGCGCGGGTGACACCATATATTTT. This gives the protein CASSTETIRAGDTIYF.